This paragraph covers one TCR beta chain sequence. Relative to the germline gene, one junction end is altered; a read error may explain this. This record belongs to a study of identical twins. Per germline, CDR1 SSHAT and CDR2 FNYEAQ (reference sequence). This CDR3 region has 15 residues. Each CDR3 protein gets one entry after TCRdb re-called the 5' RACE reads with MiXCR. The sample includes around 470,000 distinct CDR3 sequences, 12% to 15% of them seen just once. The sample also formed part of further work on yellow fever vaccine responses in identical twins.

Sequenced sample: CD4+ T cells sorted from blood. This clonotype originated in a woman under 30 in good health. This sequence joins TRBV7-7 and TRBJ2-5; TRBD1 is a possible D gene (5 bases). The CDR3 sequence is CASSPRQGGGETQYF. As DNA, the CDR3 is TGTGCTAGCAGCCCCCGCCAGGGCGGCGGAGAGACCCAGTACTTC.